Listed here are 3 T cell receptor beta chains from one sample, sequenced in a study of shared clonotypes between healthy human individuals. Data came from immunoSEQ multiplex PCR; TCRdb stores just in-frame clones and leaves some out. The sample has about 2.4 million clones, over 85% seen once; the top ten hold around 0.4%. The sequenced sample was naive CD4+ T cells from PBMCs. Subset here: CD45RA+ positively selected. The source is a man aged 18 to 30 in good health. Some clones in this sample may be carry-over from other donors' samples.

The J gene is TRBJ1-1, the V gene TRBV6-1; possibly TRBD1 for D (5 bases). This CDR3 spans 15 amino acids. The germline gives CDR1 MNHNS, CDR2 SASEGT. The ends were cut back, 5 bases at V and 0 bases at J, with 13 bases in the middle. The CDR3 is CASSQQVTMNTEAFF. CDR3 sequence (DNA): TGTGCCAGCAGTCAACAGGTAACCATGAACACTGAAGCTTTCTTT.

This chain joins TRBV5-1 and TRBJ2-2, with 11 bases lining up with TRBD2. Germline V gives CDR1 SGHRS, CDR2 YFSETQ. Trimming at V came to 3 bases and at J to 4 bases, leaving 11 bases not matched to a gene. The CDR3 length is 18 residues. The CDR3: CASSYLLAGALATGELFF. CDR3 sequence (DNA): TGCGCCAGCAGCTACTTACTAGCGGGAGCCTTGGCCACCGGGGAGCTGTTTTTT.

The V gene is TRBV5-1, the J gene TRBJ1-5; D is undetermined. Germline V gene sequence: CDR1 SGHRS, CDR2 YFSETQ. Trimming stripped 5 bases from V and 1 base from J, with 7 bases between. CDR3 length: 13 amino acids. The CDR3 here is CASRAGSNQPQHF. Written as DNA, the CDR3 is TGCGCCAGCAGGGCTGGAAGCAATCAGCCCCAGCATTTT.